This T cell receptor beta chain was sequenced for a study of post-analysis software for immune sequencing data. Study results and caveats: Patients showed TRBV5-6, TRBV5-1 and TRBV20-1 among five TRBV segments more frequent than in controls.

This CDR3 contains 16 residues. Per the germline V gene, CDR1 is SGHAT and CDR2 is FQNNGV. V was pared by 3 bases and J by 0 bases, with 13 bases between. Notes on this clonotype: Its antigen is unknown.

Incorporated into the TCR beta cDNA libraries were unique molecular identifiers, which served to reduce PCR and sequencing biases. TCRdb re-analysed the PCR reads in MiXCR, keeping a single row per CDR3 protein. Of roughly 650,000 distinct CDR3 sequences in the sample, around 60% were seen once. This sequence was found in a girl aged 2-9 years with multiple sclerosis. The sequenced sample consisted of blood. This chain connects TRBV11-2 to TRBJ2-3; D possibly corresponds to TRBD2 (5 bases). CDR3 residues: CASSFTAGPSTDTQYF. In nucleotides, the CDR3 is TGTGCCAGCAGCTTCACCGCGGGCCCTAGCACAGATACGCAGTATTTT.